One sample yielded the 10 T cell receptor beta chains listed below, sequenced in a study of PD-L1 blockade in urothelial cancer. Assay: immunoSEQ multiplex PCR; the TCRdb copy retains only in-frame clones and omits some. Of about 37,000 clones in the sample, 70% to 85% are singletons; the top ten hold more than 15%. The sample here was PBMCs, taken around atezolizumab (anti-PD-L1) treatment. These TCRs come from a man between 60 and 75 years old with urothelial cancer.

The table lists this clone with a count of one. The gene calls are TRBV7-9 and TRBJ1-4, with D uncertain. Deletions cut 7 bases from V and 5 bases from J, with 8 bases between. CDR3 size: 12 residues. Germline V lookup: CDR1 SEHNR, CDR2 FQNEAQ (reference sequence). The CDR3: CASTPRNEKLFF. In DNA, the CDR3 is TGTGCCAGCACCCCTCGGAATGAAAAACTGTTTTTT.

The rearrangement joins TRBV10-2 to TRBJ1-1, with D unclear. The germline V and J ends were trimmed by 7 bases and 0 bases, with 18 bases remaining between them. Germline CDR1 reads WSHSY; CDR2 reads SAAADI. The CDR3 runs to 16 residues. CDR3 sequence (DNA): TGCGCCAGCACCTCTGAACGTTACGGGATGAACACTGAAGCTTTCTTT. It is translated as CASTSERYGMNTEAFF.

CDR3 nucleotide sequence: TGTGCCAGCAGTCCCTTACGGGGAGGGAACTCTGGAAACACCATATATTTT. This translates into CASSPLRGGNSGNTIYF. V and J are TRBV28 and TRBJ1-3; D gene uncertain. The germline gives CDR1 MDHEN, CDR2 SYDVKM. This CDR3 contains 17 residues. The V gene lost 5 bases and the J gene lost 0 bases, with 17 bases spanning the gap.

V is TRBV7-9 and J is TRBJ2-3; possibly TRBD2 for D (6 bases). Germline CDR1 SEHNR, CDR2 FQNEAQ (reference sequence). The ends were cut back, 2 bases at V and 5 bases at J, with 17 bases in the middle. The CDR3 covers 16 residues. CDR3 DNA: TGTGCCAGCAGCTTACCCGGGCGGGGTGAGGAAGATACGCAGTATTTT. Residues: CASSLPGRGEEDTQYF.

The chain links TRBV27 to TRBJ2-2, with TRBD2 matching 10 bases. The CDR3 is 16 residues long. J was trimmed by 6 bases and V by 3 bases; bases with no gene match: 7. CDR1 MNHEY and CDR2 SMNVEV come from the germline V gene (reference sequence). CDR3 sequence reads: CASSFLSGGASGELFF. The CDR3 DNA is TGTGCCAGCAGTTTCCTCAGCGGGGGGGCCTCCGGGGAGCTGTTTTTT.

The J gene is TRBJ2-1, the V gene TRBV19; TRBD2 is a possible D gene (6 bases). This CDR3 spans 14 amino acids. Trimming shortened V by 5 bases and J by 9 bases, and 17 bases separated the two germline ends. Germline V CDR1 and CDR2: LNHDA, SQIVND (reference sequence). The DNA for the CDR3 is TGTGCCAGTAGTCCCCCGGAGGGGCGCGTTGAGCAGTTCTTC. It yields the protein CASSPPEGRVEQFF.

This clone was observed once. J is TRBJ2-7 and V is TRBV21-1; the table gives TRBD1 as D, unverified against the DNA. TRBV21-1 is marked as a pseudogene. This CDR3 has 16 residues. In DNA, the CDR3 is TGTGCCAGCAGCAAACTTCCGGGACAGGGGGCGCGGGAGCAGTACTTC. Translation gives CASSKLPGQGAREQYF.

J is TRBJ1-2 and V is TRBV5-6; TRBD1 matches at 8 bases. The CDR3 loop spans 15 amino acids. Trimming took 4 bases from V and 4 from J; bases not matched to a gene: 9. Germline CDR1 is SGHDT and CDR2 is YYEEEE. CDR3 loop: CASSLGQASSYGYTF. CDR3 DNA: TGTGCCAGCAGCCTGGGACAGGCATCTAGCTATGGCTACACCTTC.

The V call is TRBV13, the J call TRBJ2-5; TRBD2 matches 11 bases. Germline assignment: CDR1 PRHDT and CDR2 FYEKMQ (reference sequence). CDR3 length equals 18 residues. With 0 bases clipped from V and 3 bases from J, the junction kept 9 bases outside the gene matches. CDR3 amino acids: CASSLGSLAGVKKETQYF. The CDR3 DNA reads TGTGCCAGCAGCTTAGGTTCACTAGCGGGGGTCAAAAAAGAGACCCAGTACTTC.

The rearrangement joins TRBV7-8 to TRBJ2-2, with D unclear. This CDR3 is built from 13 residues. Germline CDR1 and CDR2: SGHVS and FQNEAQ. Trimming took off 3 bases at V and 6 bases at J, with 8 bases between the two ends. Here the CDR3 reads CASSFRPSGELFF. The CDR3 DNA is TGTGCCAGCAGCTTCAGGCCGTCCGGGGAGCTGTTTTTT.